Listed below are T cell receptor beta chains from one sample, sequenced in a study of shared clonotypes between healthy human individuals. Repertoires were generated with immunoSEQ multiplex PCR, while TCRdb's copy carries only in-frame clones and drops some. Of some 1,900,000 clones in the sample, about 95% are singletons; the top ten hold 1.2%. Sequencing used naive CD8+ T cells sorted from blood. The source of these receptors is a man aged 18 to 30 in good health. Each CDR3 is given with its conserved first and last residue. Clone size, where shown, is once, few, many, or a class for clones that have expanded.

clone_size j_call v_call cdr3_aa
once TRBJ2-5 TRBV13 CASSLSAGAVETQYF
- TRBJ2-2 TRBV9 CASSPPGGSGELFF
- TRBJ2-7 TRBV29-1 CSAIKPSSYEQYF
- TRBJ2-7 TRBV28 CASSFEAGKGDEQYF
- TRBJ2-1 TRBV13 CASSLGGVGGDEQFF
- TRBJ1-1 TRBV6-1 CASSDMGAGTEAFF
- TRBJ1-6 TRBV27 CASSLRQGDSYNSPLHF
- TRBJ2-7 TRBV6-6 CASSYSEGSYEQYF
- TRBJ2-7 TRBV5-1 CASRTGGQYEQYF
- TRBJ2-1 TRBV7-9 CASSLRSGSFNEQFF
- TRBJ1-1 TRBV4-3 CASSHDRDTEAFF
- TRBJ2-2 TRBV28 CASNGGGMNTGELFF
- TRBJ1-2 TRBV10-2 CASSDHGTAYGYTF
- TRBJ2-1 TRBV18 CASSGFGNEQFF
- TRBJ2-3 TRBV2 CASSWPVAGAADTQYF